The entry that follows covers one T cell receptor (beta chain) sequence. CDR1 and CDR2 (germline): SGHTA, FQGNSA. V lost 4 bases to trimming and J lost 3 bases, with 9 bases between them. The CDR3 extends over 14 amino acids. This sample was included in a study of OX40 agonist ivuxolimab in advanced cancers. Overall study: All patients had ivuxolimab intravenously every 2 weeks at 0.01 to 10 mg/kg. The mean age was roughly 60 years, ranging from roughly 23 to 79, with approximately 85% of participants male.

This table comes from immunoSEQ multiplex PCR, and its TCRdb copy is limited to in-frame clones, with some not included. The sample lists under 75,000 clones; around nine tenths were seen once. The chain couples TRBV7-2 to TRBJ2-2; possibly TRBD2 for D (5 bases). The clonotype was recovered from an adult with an advanced solid tumor such as melanoma, head and neck, liver or kidney cancer. The sequenced sample was CD4+ or CD8+ T cells sorted from blood, obtained in a trial of the OX40 agonist ivuxolimab. The CDR3 region is CASSSGGYTGELFF. The CDR3 DNA sequence: TGTGCCAGCAGCTCAGGCGGGTACACCGGGGAGCTGTTTTTT.